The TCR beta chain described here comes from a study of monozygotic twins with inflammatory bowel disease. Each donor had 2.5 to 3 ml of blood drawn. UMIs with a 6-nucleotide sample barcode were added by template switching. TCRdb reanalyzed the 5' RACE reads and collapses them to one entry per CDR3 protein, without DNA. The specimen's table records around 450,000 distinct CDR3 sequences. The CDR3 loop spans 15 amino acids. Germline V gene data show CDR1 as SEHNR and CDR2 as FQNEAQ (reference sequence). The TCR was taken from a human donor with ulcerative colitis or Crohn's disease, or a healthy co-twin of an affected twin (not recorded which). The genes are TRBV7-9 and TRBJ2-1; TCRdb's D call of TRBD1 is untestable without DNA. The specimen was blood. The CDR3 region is CASSDGQKYYNEQFF.